The sequence of this T cell receptor (beta chain) was determined in a study of blood T cell repertoires in COVID-19. Overall study context: Samples representing acute and convalescent COVID-19 were sourced from the United States, Italy and Spain. PBMCs, B-cell-depleted T cells, or T cells were the source of the cDNA or gDNA that made up the material.

Enrollees, about 18 to 100 years old, lived in 24 US areas. Using immunoSEQ multiplex PCR, the repertoire was profiled, and TCRdb retains in-frame clones only, with some absent. In the table there are more than 200,000 clones, around 87% of which are singletons. This clonotype was obtained from a man aged 25-45 years in a cohort exposed to, infected with or recovered from COVID-19 (not recorded which). Sequencing was performed on PBMCs or T cells enriched from blood (not recorded which).

CDR3 DNA sequence: TGCGCCAGCAGCCAAGTTTACGGAGGAACCCAGTCTAACTATGGCTACACCTTC. This gives the protein CASSQVYGGTQSNYGYTF. The chain combines TRBV4-1 with TRBJ1-2, with D unresolved. CDR3 length equals 18 residues. V was clipped by 1 base and J by 0 bases, with 18 bases between them. Germline V gene lookup returns CDR1 MGHRA and CDR2 YSYEKL.